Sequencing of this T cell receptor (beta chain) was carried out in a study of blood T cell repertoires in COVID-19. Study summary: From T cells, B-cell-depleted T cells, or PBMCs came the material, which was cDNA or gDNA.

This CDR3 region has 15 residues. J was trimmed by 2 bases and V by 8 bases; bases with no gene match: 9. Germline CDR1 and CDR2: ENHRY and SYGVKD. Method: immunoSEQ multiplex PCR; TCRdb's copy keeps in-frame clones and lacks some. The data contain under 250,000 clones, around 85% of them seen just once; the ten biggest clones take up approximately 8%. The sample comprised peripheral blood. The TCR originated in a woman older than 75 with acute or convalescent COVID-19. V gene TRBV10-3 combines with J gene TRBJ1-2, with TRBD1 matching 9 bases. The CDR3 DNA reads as TGTGCCATCGATCCGGGACAGGGCCAGAACTATGGCTACACCTTC. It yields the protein CAIDPGQGQNYGYTF.